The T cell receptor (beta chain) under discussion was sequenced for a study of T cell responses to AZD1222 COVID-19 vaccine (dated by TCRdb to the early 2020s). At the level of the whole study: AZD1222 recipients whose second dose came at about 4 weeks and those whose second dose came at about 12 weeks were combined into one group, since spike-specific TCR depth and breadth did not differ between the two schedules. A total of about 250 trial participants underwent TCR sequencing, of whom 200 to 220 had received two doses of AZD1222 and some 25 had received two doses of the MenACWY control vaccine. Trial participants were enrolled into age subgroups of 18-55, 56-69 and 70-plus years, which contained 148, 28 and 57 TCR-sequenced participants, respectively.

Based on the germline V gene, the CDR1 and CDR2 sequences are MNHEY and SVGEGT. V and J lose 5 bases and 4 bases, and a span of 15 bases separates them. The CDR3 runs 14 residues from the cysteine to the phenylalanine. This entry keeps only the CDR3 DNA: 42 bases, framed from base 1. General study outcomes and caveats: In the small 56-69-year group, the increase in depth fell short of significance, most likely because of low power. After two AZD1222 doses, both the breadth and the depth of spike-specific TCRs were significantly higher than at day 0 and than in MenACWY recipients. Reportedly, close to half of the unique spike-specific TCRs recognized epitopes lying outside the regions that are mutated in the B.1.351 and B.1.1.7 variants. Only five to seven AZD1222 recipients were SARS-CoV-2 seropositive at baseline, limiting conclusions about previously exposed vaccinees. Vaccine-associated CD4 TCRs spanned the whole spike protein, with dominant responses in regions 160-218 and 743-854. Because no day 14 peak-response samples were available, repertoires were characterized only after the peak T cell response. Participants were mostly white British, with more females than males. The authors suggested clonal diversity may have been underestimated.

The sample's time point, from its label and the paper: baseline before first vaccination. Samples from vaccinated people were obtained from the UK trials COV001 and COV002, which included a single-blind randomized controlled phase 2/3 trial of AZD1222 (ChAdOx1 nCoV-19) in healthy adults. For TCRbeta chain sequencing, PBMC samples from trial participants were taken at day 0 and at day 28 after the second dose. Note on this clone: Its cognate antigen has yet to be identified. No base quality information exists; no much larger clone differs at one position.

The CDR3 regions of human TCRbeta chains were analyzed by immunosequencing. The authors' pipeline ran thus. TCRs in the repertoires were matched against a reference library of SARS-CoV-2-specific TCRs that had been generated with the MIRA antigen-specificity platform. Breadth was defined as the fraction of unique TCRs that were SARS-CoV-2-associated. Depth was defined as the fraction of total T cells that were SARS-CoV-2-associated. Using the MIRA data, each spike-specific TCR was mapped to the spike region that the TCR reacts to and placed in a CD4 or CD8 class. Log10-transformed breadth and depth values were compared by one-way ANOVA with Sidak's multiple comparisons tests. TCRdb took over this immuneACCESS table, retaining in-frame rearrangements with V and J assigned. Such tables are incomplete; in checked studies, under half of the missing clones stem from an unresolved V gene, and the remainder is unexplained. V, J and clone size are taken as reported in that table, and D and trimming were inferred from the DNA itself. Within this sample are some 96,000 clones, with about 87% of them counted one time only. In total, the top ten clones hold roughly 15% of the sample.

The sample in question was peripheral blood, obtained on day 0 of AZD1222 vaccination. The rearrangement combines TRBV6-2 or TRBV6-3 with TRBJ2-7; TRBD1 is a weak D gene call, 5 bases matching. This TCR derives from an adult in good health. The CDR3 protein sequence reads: CASSHLRGTYEQYF. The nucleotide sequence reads TGTGCCAGCAGTCATTTAAGGGGAACTTACGAGCAGTACTTC.